This section outlines one T cell receptor (beta chain) sequence together with its context. Antigen unknown. From resections taken during corrective heart surgery, the thymus tissue was obtained. Corrective surgery for congenital heart defects was being performed on the healthy Finnish infants who were the donors. The data originate from a study of human thymus T cells. The study's findings and limits: Among unrelated individuals, related research reported thymic repertoires that overlapped highly. Within thymic and blood repertoires, V and J gene usage appeared to be biased.

The germline V gene encodes CDR1 MNHEY and CDR2 SVGAGI. V lost 2 bases and J 6 bases, leaving 17 bases between the germline ends. This CDR3 region has 15 residues. Measured with immunoSEQ multiplex PCR; TCRdb has only the in-frame clones, and not every one. Of fewer than 85,000 clones listed, roughly 94% were seen once; the top ten hold around 0.034%. The material sequenced was thymus tissue. The TCR comes from a girl under three years old with a congenital heart defect but otherwise immunologically healthy. The chain couples TRBV6-5 to TRBJ2-7; tentatively, D is TRBD1 (6 bases). The CDR3 DNA is TGTGCCAGCAGTTACGGAAAAAGGGGGAGAGTCGAGCAGTACTTC. Encoded protein: CASSYGKRGRVEQYF.